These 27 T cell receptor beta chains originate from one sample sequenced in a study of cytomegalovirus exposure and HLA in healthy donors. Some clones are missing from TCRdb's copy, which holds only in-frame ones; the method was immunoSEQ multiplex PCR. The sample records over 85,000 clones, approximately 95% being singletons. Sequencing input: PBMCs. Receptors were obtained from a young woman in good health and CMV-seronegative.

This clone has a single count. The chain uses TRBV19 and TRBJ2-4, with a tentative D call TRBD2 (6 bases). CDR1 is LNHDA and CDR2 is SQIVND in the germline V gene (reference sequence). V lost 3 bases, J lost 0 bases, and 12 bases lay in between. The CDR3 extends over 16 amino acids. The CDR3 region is CASSMDGGLAKNIQYF. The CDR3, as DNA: TGTGCCAGTAGTATGGACGGGGGTCTAGCCAAAAACATTCAGTACTTC.

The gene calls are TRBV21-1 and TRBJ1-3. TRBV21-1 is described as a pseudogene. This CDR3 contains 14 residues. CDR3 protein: CASSKGLSGNTIYF. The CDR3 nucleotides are TGTGCCAGCAGCAAGGGACTCTCTGGAAACACCATATATTTT.

The CDR3 region is CATSRDWTVGQNSGNTIYF. The CDR3 DNA follows: TGTGCCACCAGCAGAGATTGGACCGTCGGACAGAACTCTGGAAACACCATATATTTT. The chain employs TRBV15 and TRBJ1-3, with D perhaps matching TRBD1 (6 bases). CDR1 and CDR2 (germline): LNHNV, YYDKDF (reference sequence). This CDR3 is built from 19 residues. Trimming stripped 0 bases from V and 0 bases from J, with 18 bases between. Looking up the rest from reference TRBV15 and TRBJ1-3 gives the full variable domain: DAMVIQNPRYQVTQFGKPVTLSCSQTLNHNVMYWYQQKSSQAPKLLFHYYDKDFNNEADTPDNFQSRRPNTSFCFLDIRSPGLGDTAMYLCATSRDWTVGQNSGNTIYFGEGSWLTVV.

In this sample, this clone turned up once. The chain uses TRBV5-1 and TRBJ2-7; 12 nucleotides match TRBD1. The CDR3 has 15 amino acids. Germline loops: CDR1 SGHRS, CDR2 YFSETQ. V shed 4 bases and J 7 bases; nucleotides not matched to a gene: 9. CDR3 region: CASSPTPGQGAEQYF. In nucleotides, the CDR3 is TGCGCCAGCAGCCCTACACCGGGACAGGGGGCAGAGCAGTACTTC.

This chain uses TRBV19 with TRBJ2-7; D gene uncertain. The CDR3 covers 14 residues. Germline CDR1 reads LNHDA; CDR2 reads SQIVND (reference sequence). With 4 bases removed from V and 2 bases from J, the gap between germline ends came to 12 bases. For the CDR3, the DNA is TGTGCCAGTAGTAGGGCAGGCCGACCCTACGAGCAGTACTTC. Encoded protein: CASSRAGRPYEQYF. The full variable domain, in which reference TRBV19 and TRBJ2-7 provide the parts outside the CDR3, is DGGITQSPKYLFRKEGQNVTLSCEQNLNHDAMYWYRQDPGQGLRLIYYSQIVNDFQKGDIAEGYSVSREKKESFPLTVTSAQKNPTAFYLCASSRAGRPYEQYFGPGTRLTVT.

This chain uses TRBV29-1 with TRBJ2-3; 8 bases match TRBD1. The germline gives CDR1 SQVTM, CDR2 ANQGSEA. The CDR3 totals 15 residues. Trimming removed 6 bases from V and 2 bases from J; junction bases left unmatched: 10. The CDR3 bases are TGCAGCGTCCATGAGGACAGGGAGTCCACAGATACGCAGTATTTT. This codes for CSVHEDRESTDTQYF.

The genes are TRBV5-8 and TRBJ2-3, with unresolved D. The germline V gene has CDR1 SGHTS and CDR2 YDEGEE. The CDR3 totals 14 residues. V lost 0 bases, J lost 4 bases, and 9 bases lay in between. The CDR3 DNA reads TGTGCCAGCAGCTTGGCAGGTTATTCAGATACGCAGTATTTT. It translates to CASSLAGYSDTQYF.

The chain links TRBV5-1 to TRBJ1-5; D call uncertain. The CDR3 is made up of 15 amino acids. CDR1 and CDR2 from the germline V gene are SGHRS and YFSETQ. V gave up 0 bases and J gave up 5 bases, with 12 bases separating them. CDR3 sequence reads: CASSLGAGRDQPQHF. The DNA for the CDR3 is TGCGCCAGCAGCTTGGGGGCCGGGAGGGATCAGCCCCAGCATTTT.

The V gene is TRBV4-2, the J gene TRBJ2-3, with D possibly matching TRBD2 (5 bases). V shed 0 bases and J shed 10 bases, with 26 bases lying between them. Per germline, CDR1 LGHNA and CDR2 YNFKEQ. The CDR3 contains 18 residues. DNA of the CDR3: TGTGCCAGCAGCCAAGATGTTTCCAGGACTGGTCTAATTTTCCCGCAGTATTTT. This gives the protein CASSQDVSRTGLIFPQYF.

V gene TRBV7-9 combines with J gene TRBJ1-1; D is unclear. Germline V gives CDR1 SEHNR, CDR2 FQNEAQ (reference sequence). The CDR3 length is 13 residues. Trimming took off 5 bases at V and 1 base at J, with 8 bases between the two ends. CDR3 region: CASSAGWNTEAFF. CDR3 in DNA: TGTGCCAGCAGCGCCGGGTGGAACACTGAAGCTTTCTTT.

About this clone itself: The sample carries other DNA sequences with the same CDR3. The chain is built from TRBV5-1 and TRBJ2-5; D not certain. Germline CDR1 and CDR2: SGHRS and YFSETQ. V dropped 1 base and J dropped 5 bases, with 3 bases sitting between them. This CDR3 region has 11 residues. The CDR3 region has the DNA TGCGCCAGCAGCTTGCAGGAGACCCAGTACTTC. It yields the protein CASSLQETQYF.

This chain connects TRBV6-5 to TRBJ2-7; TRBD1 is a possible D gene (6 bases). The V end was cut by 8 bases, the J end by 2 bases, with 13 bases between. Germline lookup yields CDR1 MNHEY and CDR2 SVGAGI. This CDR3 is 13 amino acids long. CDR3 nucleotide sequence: TGTGCCAGCCGACAGGAGGTTCCCTACGAGCAGTACTTC. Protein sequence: CASRQEVPYEQYF.

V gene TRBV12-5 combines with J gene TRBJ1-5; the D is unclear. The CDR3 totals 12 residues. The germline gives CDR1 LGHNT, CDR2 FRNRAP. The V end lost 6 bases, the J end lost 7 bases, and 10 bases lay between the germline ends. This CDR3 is CASGPGGQPQHF. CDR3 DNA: TGTGCTAGTGGGCCCGGAGGCCAGCCCCAGCATTTT.

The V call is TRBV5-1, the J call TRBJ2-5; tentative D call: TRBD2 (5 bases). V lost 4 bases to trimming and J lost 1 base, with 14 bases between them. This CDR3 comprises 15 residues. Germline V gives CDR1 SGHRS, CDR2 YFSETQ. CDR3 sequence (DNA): TGCGCCAGCAGCACCAGCGGTTTCGGCCAAGAGACCCAGTACTTC. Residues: CASSTSGFGQETQYF.

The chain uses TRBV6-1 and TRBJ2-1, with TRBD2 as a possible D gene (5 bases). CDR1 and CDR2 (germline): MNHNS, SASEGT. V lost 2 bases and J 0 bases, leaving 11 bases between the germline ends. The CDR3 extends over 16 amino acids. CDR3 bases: TGTGCCAGCAGTGAAAGGGAAGGGAGCTCCTACAATGAGCAGTTCTTC. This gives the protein CASSEREGSSYNEQFF.

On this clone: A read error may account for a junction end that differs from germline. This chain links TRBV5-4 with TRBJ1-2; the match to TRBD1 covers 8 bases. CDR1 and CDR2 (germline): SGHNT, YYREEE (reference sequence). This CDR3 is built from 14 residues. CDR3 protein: CASSPGQANYGYTF. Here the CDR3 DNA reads TGCGCCAGCAGCCCGGGACAGGCTAACTATGGCTACACCTTC.

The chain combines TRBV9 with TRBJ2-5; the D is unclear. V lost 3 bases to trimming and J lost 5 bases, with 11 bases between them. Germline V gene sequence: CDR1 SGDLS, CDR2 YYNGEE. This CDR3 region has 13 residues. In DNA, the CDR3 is TGTGCCAGCAGCGCCTCCCCCCTGGAGACCCAGTACTTC. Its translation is CASSASPLETQYF.

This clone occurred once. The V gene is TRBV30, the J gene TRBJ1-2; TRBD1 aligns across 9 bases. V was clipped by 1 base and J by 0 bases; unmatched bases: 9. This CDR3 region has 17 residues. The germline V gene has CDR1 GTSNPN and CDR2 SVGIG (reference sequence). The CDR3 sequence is CAWSGAGTGRTNYGYTF. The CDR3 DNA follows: TGTGCCTGGAGTGGGGCCGGGACAGGGCGGACTAACTATGGCTACACCTTC.

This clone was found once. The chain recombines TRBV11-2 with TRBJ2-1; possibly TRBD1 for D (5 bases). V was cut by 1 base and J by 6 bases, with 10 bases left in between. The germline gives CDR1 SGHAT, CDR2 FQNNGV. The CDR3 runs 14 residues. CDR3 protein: CASSLVGGANEQFF. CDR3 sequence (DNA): TGTGCCAGCAGCTTAGTTGGTGGGGCCAATGAGCAGTTCTTC. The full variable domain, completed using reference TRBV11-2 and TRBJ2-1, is EAGVAQSPRYKIIEKRQSVAFWCNPISGHATLYWYQQILGQGPKLLIQFQNNGVVDDSQLPKDRFSAERLKGVDSTLKIQPAKLEDSAVYLCASSLVGGANEQFFGPGTRLTVL.

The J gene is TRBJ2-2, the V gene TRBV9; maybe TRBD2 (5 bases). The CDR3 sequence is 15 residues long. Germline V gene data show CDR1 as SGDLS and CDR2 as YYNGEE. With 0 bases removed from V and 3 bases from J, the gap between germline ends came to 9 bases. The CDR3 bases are TGTGCCAGCAGCGTAGGCCCGAGGGACACCGGGGAGCTGTTTTTT. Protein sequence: CASSVGPRDTGELFF.

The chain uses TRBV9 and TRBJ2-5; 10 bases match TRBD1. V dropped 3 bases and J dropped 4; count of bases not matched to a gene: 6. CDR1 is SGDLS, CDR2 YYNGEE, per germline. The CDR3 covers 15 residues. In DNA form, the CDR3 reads TGTGCCAGCAGCGGCAGACAGGGGGCGTTAGAGACCCAGTACTTC. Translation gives CASSGRQGALETQYF.

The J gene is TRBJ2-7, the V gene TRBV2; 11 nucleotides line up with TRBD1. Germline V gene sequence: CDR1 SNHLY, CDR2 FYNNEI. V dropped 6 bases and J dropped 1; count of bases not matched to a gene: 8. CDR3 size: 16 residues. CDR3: CASSHIGQGASYEQYF. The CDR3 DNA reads TGTGCCAGCAGCCACATCGGACAGGGGGCTTCCTACGAGCAGTACTTC.

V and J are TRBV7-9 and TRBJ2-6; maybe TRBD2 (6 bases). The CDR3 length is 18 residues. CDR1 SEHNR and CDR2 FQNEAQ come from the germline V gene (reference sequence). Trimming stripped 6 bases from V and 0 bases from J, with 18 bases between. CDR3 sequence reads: CASRTSGGVNSGANVLTF. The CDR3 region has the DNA TGTGCCAGCAGAACTTCCGGGGGAGTAAACTCTGGGGCCAACGTCCTGACTTTC.

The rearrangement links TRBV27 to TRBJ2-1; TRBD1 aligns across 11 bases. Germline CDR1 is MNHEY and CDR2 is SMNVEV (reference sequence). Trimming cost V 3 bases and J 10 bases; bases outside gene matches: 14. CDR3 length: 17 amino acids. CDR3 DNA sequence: TGTGCCAGCAGTTTTTCCGGGGACAGGGGGTACAAGGAGGAGCAGTTCTTC. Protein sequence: CASSFSGDRGYKEEQFF.

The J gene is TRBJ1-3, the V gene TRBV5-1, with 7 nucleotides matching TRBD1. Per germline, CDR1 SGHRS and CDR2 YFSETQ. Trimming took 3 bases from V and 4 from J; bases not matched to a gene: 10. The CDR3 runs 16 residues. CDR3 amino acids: CASSSLEGAEGNTIYF. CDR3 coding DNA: TGCGCCAGCAGCTCGCTTGAGGGGGCGGAAGGAAACACCATATATTTT. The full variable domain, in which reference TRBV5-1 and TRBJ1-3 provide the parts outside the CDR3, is KAGVTQTPRYLIKTRGQQVTLSCSPISGHRSVSWYQQTPGQGLQFLFEYFSETQRNKGNFPGRFSGRQFSNSRSEMNVSTLELGDSALYLCASSSLEGAEGNTIYFGEGSWLTVV.

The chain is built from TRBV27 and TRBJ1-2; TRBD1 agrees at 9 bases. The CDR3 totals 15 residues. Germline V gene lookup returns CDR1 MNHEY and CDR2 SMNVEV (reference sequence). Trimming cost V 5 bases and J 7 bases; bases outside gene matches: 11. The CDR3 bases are TGTGCCAGCAGTAGGGTCGGGGACAGGGCCCTTGGCTACACCTTC. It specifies CASSRVGDRALGYTF.

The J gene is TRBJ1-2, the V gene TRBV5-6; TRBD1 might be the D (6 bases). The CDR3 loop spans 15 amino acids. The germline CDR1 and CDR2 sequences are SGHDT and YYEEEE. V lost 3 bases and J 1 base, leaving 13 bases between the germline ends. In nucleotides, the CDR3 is TGTGCCAGCAGCTCCGACAGGTCCTTTAACTATGGCTACACCTTC. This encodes CASSSDRSFNYGYTF.